This is a list of T cell receptor beta chains from one sample in a study of siplizumab effects on memory and regulatory T cells. Profiling relied on immunoSEQ multiplex PCR, and the TCRdb table lists in-frame clones only, not all of them. The repertoire holds about 3,400 clones, 50% to 65% seen once, with roughly 41% in the top ten. These receptors' antigens are unknown. Sequencing was carried out using CFSE-low (dividing) CD8+ T cells sorted from an allogeneic mixed lymphocyte reaction. These receptor sequences come from a human donor in good health; the cells came from an allogeneic mixed lymphocyte reaction. Some clones in this sample may be carry-over from other donors' samples. Both conserved end residues are part of each CDR3. Each record gives: D gene, J gene, V gene, clone size, CDR3 protein, CDR3 DNA. A D gene is named only where the DNA matches it firmly. Size tells how often a clone was seen (once, few, many) or the class of an expanded clone, and some rows leave it out.

d_call: NA; j_call: TRBJ2-3; v_call: TRBV11-2; clone_size: NA; cdr3_aa: CASSLEAVGLSTDTQYF; cdr3_nt: TGTGCCAGCAGCTTAGAGGCCGTAGGGCTTTCCACAGATACGCAGTATTTT
d_call: TRBD1; j_call: TRBJ2-1; v_call: TRBV27; clone_size: few; cdr3_aa: CASSPGQGAIDEQFF; cdr3_nt: TGTGCCAGCAGTCCTGGACAGGGGGCTATCGATGAGCAGTTCTTC
d_call: NA; j_call: TRBJ1-2; v_call: TRBV29-1; clone_size: NA; cdr3_aa: CSVGIDYGYTF; cdr3_nt: TGCAGCGTTGGGATTGACTATGGCTACACCTTC
d_call: NA; j_call: TRBJ2-7; v_call: TRBV27; clone_size: once; cdr3_aa: CASSTGGLYEQYF; cdr3_nt: TGTGCCAGCAGTACCGGGGGCCTCTACGAGCAGTACTTC
d_call: TRBD1; j_call: TRBJ1-2; v_call: TRBV4-1; clone_size: few; cdr3_aa: CASSQRQGGSYGYTF; cdr3_nt: TGCGCCAGCAGCCAAAGACAGGGTGGTAGCTATGGCTACACCTTC
d_call: NA; j_call: TRBJ2-7; v_call: TRBV7-6; clone_size: NA; cdr3_aa: CASSYGSREQYF; cdr3_nt: TGTGCCAGCAGCTACGGGAGTCGCGAGCAGTACTTC
d_call: TRBD1; j_call: TRBJ2-7; v_call: TRBV5-1; clone_size: NA; cdr3_aa: CASSYGTGSYEQYF; cdr3_nt: TGCGCCAGCAGCTACGGGACAGGGTCCTACGAGCAGTACTTC
d_call: NA; j_call: TRBJ2-1; v_call: TRBV7-9; clone_size: few; cdr3_aa: CASSLEDGNEQFF; cdr3_nt: TGTGCCAGCAGCTTAGAGGACGGTAATGAGCAGTTCTTC
d_call: NA; j_call: TRBJ2-7; v_call: TRBV14; clone_size: NA; cdr3_aa: CASSQGGGAGYFHEQYF; cdr3_nt: TGTGCCAGCAGCCAAGGGGGCGGGGCAGGGTACTTTCACGAGCAGTACTTC
d_call: NA; j_call: TRBJ2-3; v_call: TRBV19; clone_size: NA; cdr3_aa: CASSIVVTPRADTQYF; cdr3_nt: TGTGCCAGTAGTATAGTCGTGACTCCCAGGGCAGATACGCAGTATTTT
d_call: TRBD1; j_call: TRBJ1-1; v_call: TRBV6-4; clone_size: few; cdr3_aa: CASSDRGHTEAFF; cdr3_nt: TGTGCCAGCAGTGACAGGGGGCACACTGAAGCTTTCTTT
d_call: NA; j_call: TRBJ2-1; v_call: TRBV5-1; clone_size: NA; cdr3_aa: CASSLVGGPYNEQFF; cdr3_nt: TGCGCCAGCAGCTTGGTGGGAGGACCCTACAATGAGCAGTTCTTC
d_call: NA; j_call: TRBJ2-3; v_call: TRBV29-1; clone_size: NA; cdr3_aa: CSVPNNWDGEMQYF; cdr3_nt: TGCAGCGTCCCTAATAATTGGGACGGGGAGATGCAGTATTTT
d_call: TRBD1; j_call: TRBJ2-7; v_call: TRBV19; clone_size: NA; cdr3_aa: CASSITPGQGYYEQYF; cdr3_nt: TGTGCCAGTAGTATTACCCCGGGACAGGGTTACTACGAGCAGTACTTC